This passage covers 25 T cell receptor beta chains from one sample sequenced in a study of T cells in narcolepsy. TCRdb keeps only in-frame clones here, not all; method: immunoSEQ multiplex PCR. The repertoire holds just under 30,000 clones, with more than 70% as singletons. The sample comprised memory (CD45RA-) CD4+ T cells from blood. These receptor sequences come from a human donor in good health.

The rearrangement joins TRBV9 to TRBJ2-1; D could derive from TRBD1 or TRBD2 (5 bases each). There are 17 residues in the CDR3. Germline values: CDR1 SGDLS, CDR2 YYNGEE. V was clipped by 3 bases and J by 4 bases, with 20 bases between them. Here the CDR3 DNA reads TGTGCCAGCAGCGACCCGGGGCCCGCTACTCCTTACAATGAGCAGTTCTTC. Its translation is CASSDPGPATPYNEQFF.

This rearrangement joins TRBV27 to TRBJ1-5; no definite D call. The germline V gene has CDR1 MNHEY and CDR2 SMNVEV (reference sequence). V dropped 5 bases and J dropped 0 bases, with 14 bases sitting between them. There are 16 residues in the CDR3. The CDR3, as DNA: TGTGCCAGCAGTCCCTCTCGAGGGAGTAGCAATCAGCCCCAGCATTTT. Translation: CASSPSRGSSNQPQHF.

The rearrangement joins TRBV6-1 to TRBJ1-2; D might be TRBD1 (5 bases). V gave up 8 bases and J gave up 3 bases, with 19 bases separating them. Per the germline V gene, CDR1 is MNHNS and CDR2 is SASEGT. The CDR3 is 15 amino acids. CDR3 sequence: CASGPRGQGYYGYTF. In DNA form, the CDR3 reads TGTGCCAGCGGCCCTAGAGGTCAGGGCTACTATGGCTACACCTTC.

The chain carries TRBV18 and TRBJ2-5; the match to TRBD1 covers 8 bases. Germline CDR1 KGHSH, CDR2 LQKENI. The CDR3 extends over 15 amino acids. The trim removed 6 bases at V and 2 bases at J, leaving 8 bases unmatched. The CDR3 loop reads CASSSRTGRQETQYF. The CDR3 coding sequence is TGTGCCAGCTCTTCCAGGACAGGGCGACAAGAGACCCAGTACTTC.

The rearrangement uses TRBV15 and TRBJ2-5, with 9 bases matching TRBD2. Losses at the gene ends were 0 bases for V and 4 bases for J; bases not matched to a gene: 6. Germline CDR1 LNHNV, CDR2 YYDKDF (reference sequence). CDR3 size: 16 residues. The CDR3 nucleotides are TGTGCCACCAGCAGAGAGGCTAGCGGGACCCCAGAGACCCAGTACTTC. Protein sequence: CATSREASGTPETQYF.

The V gene is TRBV6-1, the J gene TRBJ1-1; D might be TRBD1 (5 bases). Deletions cut 3 bases from V and 1 base from J, with 12 bases between. The CDR3 loop spans 15 amino acids. The germline gives CDR1 MNHNS, CDR2 SASEGT. The chain's CDR3 is CASSERGSSNTEAFF. For the CDR3, the DNA is TGTGCCAGCAGTGAGCGGGGCAGTTCGAACACTGAAGCTTTCTTT.

The chain employs TRBV5-1 and TRBJ2-5, with 8 bases lining up with TRBD1. The DNA end favors TRBJ2-7, so the J call may be wrong. This CDR3 is built from 14 residues. Looked up from germline, CDR1 is SGHRS and CDR2 is YFSETQ. In DNA form, the CDR3 reads TGCGCCAGCAGCCCCCCGGACAGGGTGCACGAGCAGTACTTC. Translation: CASSPPDRVHEQYF.

With respect to this clone: The same CDR3 is also encoded by other DNA sequences in this sample. This chain uses TRBV6-1 with TRBJ1-2; TRBD1 agrees at 8 bases. The trim removed 4 bases at V and 4 bases at J, leaving 2 bases unmatched. The CDR3 runs 13 residues. Germline values: CDR1 MNHNS, CDR2 SASEGT. CDR3: CASSAGQGYGYTF. The CDR3 bases are TGTGCCAGCAGTGCCGGACAGGGCTATGGCTACACCTTC.

This clone was counted only a few times. V usage is TRBV7-3 and J usage is TRBJ1-5; D is unclear. CDR1 is SGHTA, CDR2 FQGTGA, per germline. V gave up 5 bases and J gave up 4 bases, with 12 bases separating them. CDR3 length: 14 amino acids. CDR3 sequence (DNA): TGTGCCAGCAGCCCCTCGGGCGGGAATCAGCCCCAGCATTTT. Translated, it gives CASSPSGGNQPQHF.

The gene calls are TRBV29-1 and TRBJ2-1, with 7 nucleotides matching TRBD2. After removal of 0 bases from V and 2 bases from J, the junction contained 7 bases not matched to a gene. The CDR3 contains 16 residues. Germline V CDR1 and CDR2: SQVTM, ANQGSEA. DNA for the CDR3: TGCAGCGTTGAAGATGGTAAAGGGAGGGCCTACAATGAGCAGTTCTTC. Translated: CSVEDGKGRAYNEQFF.

This clone was detected a few times. The chain carries TRBV29-1 and TRBJ2-7; 14 bases are a match to TRBD2. Germline trimming cut 1 base from V and 4 bases from J; bases unmatched to any gene: 6. Germline V CDR1 and CDR2: SQVTM, ANQGSEA. The CDR3 covers 16 residues. In nucleotides, the CDR3 is TGCAGCGTTGAAGGAGGGACTAGCGGGAGAGCATACGAGCAGTACTTC. This translates into CSVEGGTSGRAYEQYF.

The chain has TRBV7-2 and TRBJ2-5; 8 bases line up with TRBD2. The V gene end was trimmed by 1 base and the J gene end by 5 bases; junction bases not matched to a gene: 6. CDR3 length equals 15 residues. The V gene's germline CDR1 is SGHTA and CDR2 FQGNSA. The CDR3 is CASSLVDRGGETQYF. For the CDR3, the DNA is TGTGCCAGCAGCTTAGTCGATCGGGGGGGGGAGACCCAGTACTTC. Complete variable domain (other parts from reference TRBV7-2 and TRBJ2-5): GAGVSQSPSNKVTEKGKDVELRCDPISGHTALYWYRQSLGQGLEFLIYFQGNSAPDKSGLPSDRFSAERTGGSVSTLTIQRTQQEDSAVYLCASSLVDRGGETQYFGPGTRLLVL.

The CDR3: CASPSGTGKSYEQYF. CDR3 nucleotide sequence: TGTGCTTCCCCCTCCGGGACAGGGAAAAGCTACGAGCAGTACTTC. This chain joins TRBV28 and TRBJ2-7; 9 bases are a match to TRBD1. The CDR3 has 15 residues. CDR1 MDHEN and CDR2 SYDVKM come from the germline V gene. Drawing the rest from reference TRBV28 and TRBJ2-7, the complete variable domain is DVKVTQSSRYLVKRTGEKVFLECVQDMDHENMFWYRQDPGLGLRLIYFSYDVKMKEKGDIPEGYSVSREKKERFSLILESASTNQTSMYLCASPSGTGKSYEQYFGPGTRLTVT.

The V gene is TRBV6-1, the J gene TRBJ2-3; TRBD1 is a possible D gene (6 bases). V gave up 5 bases and J gave up 5 bases, with 17 bases separating them. The CDR3 is 15 amino acids. From germline, CDR1 is MNHNS and CDR2 SASEGT. The CDR3, as DNA: TGTGCCAGCAGTCCGCAGACAGGATTAATAGATACGCAGTATTTT. Its protein product is CASSPQTGLIDTQYF.

The genes are TRBV29-1 and TRBJ2-5, with 11 bases identical to TRBD1. Gene TRBJ2-7 matches the end of the DNA better, so the J call may be wrong. This CDR3 has 13 residues. Germline CDR1 SQVTM, CDR2 ANQGSEA. CDR3 DNA sequence: TGCAGCGTTGGGGACAGGGGGGACTACGAGCAGTACTTC. This encodes CSVGDRGDYEQYF.

The chain is built from TRBV6-5 and TRBJ1-2, with unresolved D. This CDR3 contains 14 residues. CDR1 and CDR2 from the germline V gene are MNHEY and SVGAGI. The V end lost 0 bases, the J end lost 8 bases, and 13 bases lay between the germline ends. CDR3 DNA: TGTGCCAGCAGTTACTCGGCACGGGCGGACGGCTACACCTTC. Translation: CASSYSARADGYTF.

This sequence joins TRBV11-1 and TRBJ2-4; D is unclear. Germline V CDR1 and CDR2: SGHAT, FQDESV (reference sequence). This CDR3 is built from 16 residues. The V and J ends lost 3 bases and 3 bases respectively, with 15 bases between them. The CDR3 DNA reads TGTGCCAGCAGCTTCGGGTCGGCACGTGGCAAAAACATTCAGTACTTC. Translation: CASSFGSARGKNIQYF. The variable domain in full, with the rest retrieved from reference TRBV11-1 and TRBJ2-4, is EAEVAQSPRYKITEKSQAVAFWCDPISGHATLYWYRQILGQGPELLVQFQDESVVDDSQLPKDRFSAERLKGVDSTLKIQPAELGDSAMYLCASSFGSARGKNIQYFGAGTRLSVL.

In DNA, the CDR3 is TGTGCCAGCAGCTTTCGGGGACTAGCGGGAGGGACTAGCACAGATACGCAGTATTTT. The encoded protein is CASSFRGLAGGTSTDTQYF. This chain uses TRBV11-2 with TRBJ2-3, with 16 bases aligning to TRBD2. Trimming took 3 bases from V and 0 from J; bases not matched to a gene: 6. Per the germline V gene, CDR1 is SGHAT and CDR2 is FQNNGV. The CDR3 spans 19 residues.

J is TRBJ2-2 and V is TRBV28, with no clear D. Trimming left V 4 bases short and J 4 bases short, with 7 bases between. This CDR3 contains 13 residues. CDR1 MDHEN and CDR2 SYDVKM come from the germline V gene. Here the CDR3 reads CASSSYSTGELFF. CDR3 nucleotides: TGTGCCAGCAGTTCATATAGCACCGGGGAGCTGTTTTTT.

The chain joins TRBV29-1 to TRBJ2-3, with TRBD1 matching over 9 bases. J lost 4 bases, V lost 3 bases, and 11 bases had no gene match. Germline CDR1 and CDR2: SQVTM and ANQGSEA. The CDR3 is made up of 16 amino acids. CDR3 loop: CSVDGRQGGVPDTQYF. CDR3 DNA: TGCAGCGTTGATGGTCGACAGGGGGGAGTTCCAGATACGCAGTATTTT.

The rearrangement uses TRBV19 and TRBJ1-2; no definite D call. The V and J ends lost 2 bases and 7 bases respectively, with 8 bases between them. The V gene's germline CDR1 is LNHDA and CDR2 SQIVND (reference sequence). CDR3 size: 12 residues. CDR3 sequence (DNA): TGTGCCAGTAGTATAATCGGGGTTGGCTACACCTTC. Translation gives CASSIIGVGYTF.

The chain employs TRBV28 and TRBJ1-4, with a possible D match to TRBD1 (5 bases). V lost 5 bases, J lost 8 bases, and 18 bases lay in between. The germline V gene encodes CDR1 MDHEN and CDR2 SYDVKM. The CDR3 is made up of 15 amino acids. CDR3 in DNA: TGTGCCAGCAGTCGGCCGGGCGGGCGGGGGGAAAAACTGTTTTTT. As protein: CASSRPGGRGEKLFF.

CDR3 bases: TGCGCCAGCAGAGTCACAGGGGGCCTTAATGAAAAACTGTTTTTT. Its translation: CASRVTGGLNEKLFF. The chain has TRBV5-1 and TRBJ1-4, with TRBD1 identical over 9 bases. The V gene end was trimmed by 5 bases and the J gene end by 4 bases; junction bases not matched to a gene: 6. This CDR3 spans 15 amino acids. CDR1 is SGHRS, CDR2 YFSETQ, per germline.

This clone was observed once. The rearrangement joins TRBV5-4 to TRBJ2-1, with 7 bases identical to TRBD1. V was pared by 3 bases and J by 8 bases, with 11 bases of the junction left unmatched. The CDR3 sequence is 15 residues long. CDR1 is SGHNT, CDR2 YYREEE, per germline (reference sequence). In DNA, the CDR3 is TGTGCCAGCAGCTCCCCCGGGACAGACATTCATGAGCAGTTCTTC. Its protein product is CASSSPGTDIHEQFF.

J is TRBJ2-1 and V is TRBV30; 10 bases are shared with TRBD2. Losses at the gene ends were 5 bases for V and 2 bases for J; bases not matched to a gene: 3. This CDR3 is 14 amino acids long. Per the germline V gene, CDR1 is GTSNPN and CDR2 is SVGIG (reference sequence). The CDR3 sequence: CAWGSGRAYNEQFF. In DNA form, the CDR3 reads TGTGCCTGGGGGAGCGGGAGGGCCTACAATGAGCAGTTCTTC.